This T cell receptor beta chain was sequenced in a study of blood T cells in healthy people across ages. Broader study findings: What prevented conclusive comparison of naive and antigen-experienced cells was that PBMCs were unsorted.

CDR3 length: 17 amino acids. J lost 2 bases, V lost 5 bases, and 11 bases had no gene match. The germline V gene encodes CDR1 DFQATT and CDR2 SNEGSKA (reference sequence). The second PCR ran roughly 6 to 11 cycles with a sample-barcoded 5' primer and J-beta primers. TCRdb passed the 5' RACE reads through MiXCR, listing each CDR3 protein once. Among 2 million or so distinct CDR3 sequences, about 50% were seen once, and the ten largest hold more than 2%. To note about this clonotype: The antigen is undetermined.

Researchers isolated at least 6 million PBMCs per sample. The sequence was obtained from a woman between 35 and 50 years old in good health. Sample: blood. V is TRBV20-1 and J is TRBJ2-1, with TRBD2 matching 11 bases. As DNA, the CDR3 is TGCAGTGCTGAAGGACCTAGCGGGGGGATAGCCTACAATGAGCAGTTCTTC. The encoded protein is CSAEGPSGGIAYNEQFF.